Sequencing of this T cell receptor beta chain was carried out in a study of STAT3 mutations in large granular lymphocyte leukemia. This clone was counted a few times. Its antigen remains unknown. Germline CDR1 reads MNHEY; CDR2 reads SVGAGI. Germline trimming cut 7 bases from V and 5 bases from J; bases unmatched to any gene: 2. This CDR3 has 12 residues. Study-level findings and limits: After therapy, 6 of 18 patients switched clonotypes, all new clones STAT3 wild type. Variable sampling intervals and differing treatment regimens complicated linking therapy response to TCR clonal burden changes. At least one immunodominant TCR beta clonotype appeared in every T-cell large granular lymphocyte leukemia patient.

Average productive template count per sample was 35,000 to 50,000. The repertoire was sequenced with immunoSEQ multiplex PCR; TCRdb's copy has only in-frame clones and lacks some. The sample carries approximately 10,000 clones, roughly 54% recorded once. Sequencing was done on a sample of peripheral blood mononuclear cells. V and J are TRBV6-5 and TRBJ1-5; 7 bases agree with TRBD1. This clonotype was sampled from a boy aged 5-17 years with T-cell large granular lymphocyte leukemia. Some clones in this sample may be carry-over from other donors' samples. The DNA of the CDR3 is TGTGCCAGCAAAACAGGGGATCAGCCCCAGCATTTT. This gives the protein CASKTGDQPQHF.